The 12 T cell receptor beta chains below all came from one sample that was sequenced in a study of beta chain features in type 1 diabetes. cDNA synthesis used the whole RNA isolate, giving expressed TCRB sequences. Clones were read by immunoSEQ multiplex PCR, and TCRdb kept only the in-frame ones, dropping some. Of approximately 150,000 clones in the sample, roughly 9.1% were seen once. The sequenced sample consisted of central memory CD4+ T cells from blood. These receptors were obtained from a woman under 30 in good health.

A few counts support this clone. V and J are TRBV7-9 and TRBJ2-7; D perhaps matches TRBD2 (5 bases). From germline, CDR1 is SEHNR and CDR2 FQNEAQ (reference sequence). There are 12 residues in the CDR3. Trimming removed 2 bases at V and 6 bases at J, with 8 bases between. The CDR3 loop is CASSLTSLEQYF. CDR3 DNA: TGTGCCAGCAGCTTAACTAGTCTCGAGCAGTACTTC.

In its sample, this clone was seen a few times. The V call is TRBV9, the J call TRBJ1-2, with D possibly being TRBD1 (6 bases). The germline V gene has CDR1 SGDLS and CDR2 YYNGEE. Deletions cut 0 bases from V and 6 bases from J, with 9 bases between. The CDR3 extends over 13 amino acids. Here the CDR3 reads CASSVEQGDGYTF. CDR3 DNA: TGTGCCAGCAGCGTAGAACAGGGCGATGGCTACACCTTC.

This clone was seen only a few times. The chain has TRBV4-1 and TRBJ1-2, with D hard to call. CDR3 size: 14 residues. Germline CDR1 is MGHRA and CDR2 is YSYEKL. V gave up 0 bases and J gave up 1 base, with 6 bases separating them. CDR3 in DNA: TGCGCCAGCAGCCAAGATCAGATTAACTATGGCTACACCTTC. Protein sequence: CASSQDQINYGYTF.

The chain employs TRBV5-4 and TRBJ2-5; maybe TRBD2 (6 bases). The CDR3 length is 15 residues. Trimming pared 0 bases from V and 4 bases from J, leaving 13 bases between. CDR1 is SGHNT, CDR2 YYREEE, per germline (reference sequence). CDR3 residues: CASSLAPGVGETQYF. The CDR3 region has the DNA TGTGCCAGCAGCTTGGCCCCGGGAGTGGGAGAGACCCAGTACTTC. The entire variable domain, with the rest obtained from reference TRBV5-4 and TRBJ2-5, is as follows: ETGVTQSPTHLIKTRGQQVTLRCSSQSGHNTVSWYQQALGQGPQFIFQYYREEENGRGNFPPRFSGLQFPNYSSELNVNALELDDSALYLCASSLAPGVGETQYFGPGTRLLVL.

V and J are TRBV2 and TRBJ1-4, with TRBD1 as a possible D gene (5 bases). The CDR3 has 14 amino acids. Trimming took off 2 bases at V and 4 bases at J, with 8 bases between the two ends. Germline loops: CDR1 SNHLY, CDR2 FYNNEI. In nucleotides, the CDR3 is TGTGCCAGCAGTGAACTGACAGTTAATGAAAAACTGTTTTTT. It is translated as CASSELTVNEKLFF.

This clone appeared many times. The gene calls are TRBV6-5 and TRBJ2-7; 9 nucleotides agree with TRBD1. Germline CDR1 reads MNHEY; CDR2 reads SVGAGI. The J segment lost 3 bases and the V segment lost 5 bases, leaving 2 bases of the junction unmatched. CDR3 size: 13 residues. The CDR3 loop is CASSPTGGYEQYF. The DNA of the CDR3 is TGTGCCAGCAGTCCGACAGGGGGCTACGAGCAGTACTTC.

This chain connects TRBV7-9 to TRBJ1-5; D gene uncertain. Trimming pared 5 bases from V and 3 bases from J, leaving 8 bases between. The CDR3 runs to 13 residues. In germline, CDR1 is SEHNR, CDR2 FQNEAQ (reference sequence). The CDR3 spells CASSRLPNQPQHF. As DNA, the CDR3 is TGTGCCAGCAGCCGACTGCCCAATCAGCCCCAGCATTTT.

The V gene is TRBV2, the J gene TRBJ2-3; 8 bases are shared with TRBD2. J gave up 0 bases and V 6 bases, and 11 bases lay outside the gene matches. The CDR3 runs to 17 residues. CDR1 and CDR2 (germline): SNHLY, FYNNEI. This CDR3 reads CASRRGVGAGSTDTQYF. CDR3 DNA sequence: TGTGCCAGCAGGCGGGGGGTTGGGGCCGGCAGCACAGATACGCAGTATTTT.

This chain links TRBV7-2 with TRBJ2-6, with D tentatively TRBD2 (6 bases). Germline V gene data show CDR1 as SGHTA and CDR2 as FQGNSA. V was pared by 5 bases and J by 2 bases, with 19 bases between. The CDR3 contains 18 residues. The CDR3 reads CASSQGLKTGPGANVLTF. CDR3 in DNA: TGTGCCAGCAGCCAGGGACTTAAGACGGGCCCTGGGGCCAACGTCCTGACTTTC.

The table lists this clone with a few counts. V and J are TRBV7-2 and TRBJ2-1, with TRBD2 identical over 7 bases. The V and J ends lost 3 bases and 7 bases, in that order; junction bases with no gene match: 12. The CDR3 sequence is 16 residues long. Germline values: CDR1 SGHTA, CDR2 FQGNSA. This chain's CDR3 is CASSFWREGRSNEQFF. The CDR3 coding sequence is TGTGCCAGCAGCTTTTGGAGGGAGGGGAGGTCAAATGAGCAGTTCTTC.

This clone was observed a handful of times. This chain uses TRBV7-9 with TRBJ1-4; TRBD1 matches at 7 bases. In germline, CDR1 is SEHNR, CDR2 FQNEAQ (reference sequence). The V and J ends lost 2 bases and 8 bases, in that order; junction bases with no gene match: 11. The CDR3 sequence is 16 residues long. The CDR3, as DNA: TGTGCCAGCAGCTTATGGGCCGGGACAGAGAACGAAAAACTGTTTTTT. Encoded protein: CASSLWAGTENEKLFF.

This chain uses TRBV30 with TRBJ1-3, with 9 bases identical to TRBD1. The V and J ends lost 5 bases and 4 bases, in that order; junction bases with no gene match: 3. Germline V CDR1 and CDR2: GTSNPN, SVGIG (reference sequence). The CDR3 is 13 residues long. The CDR3 DNA is TGTGCCTGGGGACAGGGGACAGGAAACACCATATATTTT. It yields the protein CAWGQGTGNTIYF.